Listed here are 2 T cell receptor beta chains from one sample, sequenced in a study of T cells in Graves' hyperthyroidism and ophthalmopathy. Amplification of TCR beta CDR3 regions was performed using RNA transcripts as template. The study used the HTBI primer set for a first-round RT-PCR of the TCR CDR3. TCRdb re-called the multiplex PCR reads with MiXCR, one entry per CDR3 protein. The table includes more than 500,000 distinct CDR3 sequences, under 15% detected once. The sample was blood. The receptors derive from a woman aged 40-49 years with Graves' ophthalmopathy.

This clonotype was seen ten or more times. J is TRBJ1-2 and V is TRBV28; TRBD1 agrees at 7 bases. The CDR3 has 12 residues. Germline V gene sequence: CDR1 MDHEN, CDR2 SYDVKM. J was trimmed by 8 bases and V by 6 bases; bases with no gene match: 6. The CDR3: CASRPTGRGYTF. The DNA for the CDR3 is TGTGCCAGCAGACCGACAGGGAGAGGCTACACCTTC.

This clonotype was observed many times. This chain joins TRBV20-1 and TRBJ2-7; 8 bases align to TRBD2. Per germline, CDR1 DFQATT and CDR2 SNEGSKA (reference sequence). This CDR3 spans 15 amino acids. V trimming: 6 bases; J trimming: 2 bases; junction bases outside the gene matches: 12. CDR3 loop: CSARGASGWAYEQYF. CDR3 nucleotides: TGCAGTGCGAGGGGGGCTAGCGGGTGGGCCTACGAGCAGTACTTC.